Below, 19 T cell receptor beta chains from the same sample are listed, as sequenced in a study of CD8 T cells in Susac syndrome. After extraction with the RNeasy kit, roughly 0.5 to 1 ug of the RNA was reverse transcribed using random hexamers. TCRdb re-derived calls from the immunoSEQ multiplex PCR reads in MiXCR, one entry per CDR3 protein. The sample consists of 160,000 or so distinct CDR3 sequences, less than 97% of them appearing once. The material sequenced was CD8+ T cells from PBMCs. These receptors were taken from a human donor with multiple sclerosis.

J is TRBJ2-1 and V is TRBV3-1; D gene ambiguous. CDR3 length: 16 amino acids. The germline V gene has CDR1 LGHDT and CDR2 YNNKEL (reference sequence). V was cut by 5 bases and J by 1 base, with 15 bases left in between. The CDR3 nucleotides are TGTGCCAGCAGCGACGTTAGCACCTTGTCCTACAATGAGCAGTTCTTC. Its translation is CASSDVSTLSYNEQFF.

The chain is built from TRBV29-1 and TRBJ1-1; D unclear. Germline V gene sequence: CDR1 SQVTM, CDR2 ANQGSEA. The V end lost 2 bases, the J end lost 0 bases, and 7 bases lay between the germline ends. CDR3 size: 13 residues. The CDR3 here is CSVEQLMNTEAFF. CDR3 DNA sequence: TGCAGCGTTGAACAGCTCATGAACACTGAAGCTTTCTTT.

The rearrangement links TRBV5-1 to TRBJ2-2, with a possible D match to TRBD1 (7 bases). The CDR3 has 12 amino acids. Trimming cost V 7 bases and J 4 bases, with 8 bases left between them. Germline V CDR1 and CDR2: SGHRS, YFSETQ. In nucleotides, the CDR3 is TGCGCCAGCCAGGGGGGCACCGGGGAGCTGTTTTTT. Its translation is CASQGGTGELFF.

The chain joins TRBV20-1 to TRBJ2-7; D not resolved. From germline, CDR1 is DFQATT and CDR2 SNEGSKA (reference sequence). Between the trimmed V and J ends, which lost 3 bases and 1 base, there was a span of 10 bases. CDR3 length: 13 amino acids. The CDR3 here is CSASLGRSYEQYF. The CDR3 DNA is TGCAGTGCTAGCCTCGGCAGATCCTACGAGCAGTACTTC.

The chain carries TRBV12-5 and TRBJ2-3; D is undetermined. Germline V gene lookup returns CDR1 LGHNT and CDR2 FRNRAP. The CDR3 consists of 13 residues. The V end was cut by 1 base, the J end by 6 bases, with 8 bases between. DNA of the CDR3: TGTGCTAGTGGTTTGGGGACCAGCGATACGCAGTATTTT. Amino acid sequence: CASGLGTSDTQYF.

The chain is built from TRBV12-3 or TRBV12-4 and TRBJ2-2; D is possibly TRBD1 (6 bases). The CDR3 sequence is 14 residues long. V was pared by 8 bases and J by 0 bases, with 10 bases between. CDR3 amino acids: CASCWGPNTGELFF. CDR3 nucleotides: TGTGCCAGCTGTTGGGGGCCGAACACCGGGGAGCTGTTTTTT.

The chain's CDR3 is CASSLLSPRASGANVLTF. The CDR3 DNA follows: TGTGCCAGCTCACTCTTATCCCCTAGGGCCTCTGGGGCCAACGTCCTGACTTTC. V is TRBV18 and J is TRBJ2-6; D is ambiguous. CDR3 length: 18 residues. CDR1 is KGHSH, CDR2 LQKENI, per germline. The V and J ends lost 4 bases and 0 bases respectively, with 16 bases between them.

V usage is TRBV28 and J usage is TRBJ2-7; D is unresolved. The CDR3 covers 15 residues. Germline loops: CDR1 MDHEN, CDR2 SYDVKM. V lost 2 bases, J lost 2 bases, and 13 bases lay in between. CDR3 in amino acids: CASSLIVGSTYEQYF. The CDR3 DNA sequence: TGTGCCAGCAGTTTAATAGTGGGCAGTACCTACGAGCAGTACTTC.

The chain uses TRBV20-1 and TRBJ1-5; D remains ambiguous. The germline V and J ends were trimmed by 3 bases and 9 bases, with 9 bases remaining between them. The CDR3 length is 11 residues. Looked up from germline, CDR1 is DFQATT and CDR2 is SNEGSKA (reference sequence). In nucleotides, the CDR3 is TGCAGTGCTAGGGATATTGGGCCCCAGCATTTT. Its protein is CSARDIGPQHF.

This chain connects TRBV4-1 to TRBJ2-7, with a weak D call TRBD1 (5 bases). This CDR3 spans 13 amino acids. V shed 0 bases and J shed 7 bases, with 10 bases lying between them. CDR1 is MGHRA and CDR2 is YSYEKL in the germline V gene. In nucleotides, the CDR3 is TGCGCCAGCAGCCAAGATGGGGCGCGAGAGCAGTACTTC. As protein: CASSQDGAREQYF.

The V gene is TRBV29-1, the J gene TRBJ2-5, with D possibly being TRBD1 (6 bases). Germline V gives CDR1 SQVTM, CDR2 ANQGSEA. V was shortened by 7 bases and J by 2 bases, with 14 bases between the two germline ends. This CDR3 has 13 residues. For the CDR3, the DNA is TGCAGCGCTGCTTTGACAGGTCAAGAGACCCAGTACTTC. It yields the protein CSAALTGQETQYF.

With respect to this clonotype: One junction end does not reproduce the germline sequence, and a read error may be involved. The chain links TRBV7-7 to TRBJ2-1; D possibly corresponds to TRBD2 (6 bases). The germline CDR1 and CDR2 sequences are SSHAT and FNYEAQ (reference sequence). The CDR3 has 14 amino acids. CDR3 residues: CASSPGTLDTEQFF. DNA for the CDR3: TGTGCTAGCAGCCCCGGGACTCTGGATACTGAGCAGTTCTTC.

The rearrangement uses TRBV29-1 and TRBJ2-7; D assignment may be TRBD1 or TRBD2 (5 bases each). This CDR3 is 13 amino acids long. Germline V lookup: CDR1 SQVTM, CDR2 ANQGSEA. Between the trimmed V and J ends, which lost 3 bases and 3 bases, there was a span of 12 bases. The CDR3 bases are TGCAGCGTTGAGAGGGACCGCGACTACGAGCAGTACTTC. Translation: CSVERDRDYEQYF.

The chain uses TRBV15 and TRBJ2-5; 11 positions agree with TRBD2. This CDR3 spans 14 amino acids. With V trimmed by 8 bases and J by 2 bases, 4 bases remained unmatched. Germline V lookup: CDR1 LNHNV, CDR2 YYDKDF (reference sequence). Written as DNA, the CDR3 is TGTGCCACCCGTAGCGGGAGGGTACAAGAGACCCAGTACTTC. The encoded protein is CATRSGRVQETQYF. Using reference TRBV15 and TRBJ2-5 for the parts outside the CDR3, the full variable domain is DAMVIQNPRYQVTQFGKPVTLSCSQTLNHNVMYWYQQKSSQAPKLLFHYYDKDFNNEADTPDNFQSRRPNTSFCFLDIRSPGLGDTAMYLCATRSGRVQETQYFGPGTRLLVL.

The chain employs TRBV5-6 and TRBJ2-2; D call uncertain. The CDR3 totals 14 residues. Between the trimmed V and J ends, which lost 3 bases and 1 base, there was a span of 7 bases. Germline V CDR1 and CDR2: SGHDT, YYEEEE. The CDR3 DNA sequence: TGTGCCAGCAGCTCGATATTGAACACCGGGGAGCTGTTTTTT. Its translation: CASSSILNTGELFF.

The chain employs TRBV15 and TRBJ1-2, with a possible D match to TRBD1 (6 bases). The CDR3 consists of 12 residues. V was shortened by 4 bases and J by 4 bases, with 7 bases between the two germline ends. From germline, CDR1 is LNHNV and CDR2 YYDKDF (reference sequence). Here the CDR3 DNA reads TGTGCCACCAGCAAGACAGGCTATGGCTACACCTTC. Translating it yields CATSKTGYGYTF.

This clonotype turned up a few times. The chain couples TRBV27 to TRBJ2-7; 7 bases agree with TRBD1. The germline CDR1 and CDR2 sequences are MNHEY and SMNVEV (reference sequence). V lost 3 bases, J lost 3 bases, and 5 bases stayed unmatched. The CDR3 consists of 14 residues. The CDR3 sequence: CASSFSGTDYEQYF. CDR3 DNA sequence: TGTGCCAGCAGTTTCTCCGGGACAGACTACGAGCAGTACTTC.

This clonotype has a single count. The V call is TRBV9, the J call TRBJ1-6; TRBD1 aligns across 9 bases. Germline assignment: CDR1 SGDLS and CDR2 YYNGEE. V shed 0 bases, J shed 11 bases, and the junction held 9 bases outside the gene matches. The CDR3 runs to 16 residues. CDR3 bases: TGTGCCAGCAGCGTAGCACAAGGACAGGGGAAAACACCCCTCCACTTT. Encoded protein: CASSVAQGQGKTPLHF.

The rearrangement uses TRBV27 and TRBJ1-6; D is ambiguous. Trimming left V 2 bases short and J 6 bases short, with 11 bases between. This CDR3 is built from 15 residues. CDR1 is MNHEY, CDR2 SMNVEV, per germline (reference sequence). The CDR3 here is CASSLEQMGNSPLHF. Here the CDR3 DNA reads TGTGCCAGCAGTTTAGAACAGATGGGTAATTCACCCCTCCACTTT.